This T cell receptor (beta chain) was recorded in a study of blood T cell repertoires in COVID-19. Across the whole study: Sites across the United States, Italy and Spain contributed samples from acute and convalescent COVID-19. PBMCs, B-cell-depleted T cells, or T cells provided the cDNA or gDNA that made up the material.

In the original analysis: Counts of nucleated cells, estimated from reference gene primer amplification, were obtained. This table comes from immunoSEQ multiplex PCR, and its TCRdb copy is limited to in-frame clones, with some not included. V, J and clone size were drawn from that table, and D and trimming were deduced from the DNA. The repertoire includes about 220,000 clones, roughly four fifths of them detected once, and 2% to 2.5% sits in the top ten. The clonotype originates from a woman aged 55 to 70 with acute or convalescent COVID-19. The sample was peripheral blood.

CDR3 nucleotides: TGTGCCAGCAGCAAAGAAGGTGGACCGACCCCGGAGGACGAGCAGTACTTC. It codes for CASSKEGGPTPEDEQYF. V gene TRBV21-1 combines with J gene TRBJ2-7; TRBD2, as called in the table, went unchecked against the DNA. TRBV21-1 is a documented pseudogene. This CDR3 is 17 amino acids long.